This record covers a single TCR beta chain. The CDR3 end lies 3 residues beyond the end of the read and is filled in from the germline J gene. The data stem from a study of T cells in women clearing cervical HPV infection. CDR3 size: 13 residues. Germline CDR1 is KGHSH and CDR2 is LQKENI. With 5 bases removed from V and 3 bases from J, the gap between germline ends came to 8 bases. Method: immunoSEQ multiplex PCR; TCRdb's copy keeps in-frame clones and lacks some. This sample's table has some 40,000 clones. The clonotype originates from a woman aged 18 to 75 with a cervical HPV16 infection that either progressed to CIN3+ or cleared (not recorded which). The material sequenced was blood buffy coat. This chain uses TRBV18 with TRBJ1-5; TRBD1 is a possible D gene (6 bases). The CDR3 reads CASSEGVNQPQHF. CDR3 DNA, as far as it was read: TGTGCCAGCTCAGAGGGGGTCAATCAGCCC.